Below, one T cell receptor (beta chain) is given with its context. TCRdb ran MiXCR on the 5' RACE reads and lists one entry per CDR3 protein. This table has fewer than 900,000 distinct CDR3 sequences, 18% appearing once. These data belong to a study of identical twins. V lost 3 bases, J lost 10 bases, and 3 bases stayed unmatched. The CDR3 consists of 13 residues. CDR1 and CDR2 from the germline V gene are MNHEY and SMNVEV (reference sequence). These data were also filed under a second study, of T cells expressing NK-cell markers.

This TCR derives from a young woman in good health. The sample taken for sequencing was PBMCs. The genes are TRBV27 and TRBJ1-4; TRBD1 aligns across 9 bases. CDR3 DNA: TGTGCCAGCAGTTTGGCGACAGGGGGAAAACTGTTTTTT. It encodes CASSLATGGKLFF.